This T cell receptor beta chain appears in the sequencing data of a study of OX40 agonist ivuxolimab in advanced cancers. Background on the study: Patients received intravenous ivuxolimab every 2 weeks at 0.01 to 10 mg/kg. Earlier anti-PD-1, anti-PD-L1 or anti-CTLA-4 therapy was permitted; roughly 42% had received some. Notes on the study in general: Among T cells, CD8+ cells averaged more expanded clones than CD4+ cells. CD4+ and CD8+ blood T cells expanded clonally by week 6 at 0.1 to 3.0 mg/kg.

J lost 4 bases, V lost 4 bases, and 3 bases had no gene match. Germline loops: CDR1 LNHNV, CDR2 YYDKDF (reference sequence). The CDR3 contains 15 residues. Notes on this clone: Its antigen is unknown.

Assay used: immunoSEQ multiplex PCR; TCRdb lists only in-frame clones, some missing. The table has about 52,000 clones, about 85% seen once. The sample here was CD4+ or CD8+ T cells sorted from blood, taken in a trial of the OX40 agonist ivuxolimab. The rearrangement links TRBV15 to TRBJ2-7, with 14 nucleotides matching TRBD2. The sequence was obtained from an adult with an advanced solid tumor such as melanoma, head and neck, liver or kidney cancer. Here the CDR3 reads CATSTGTSGGYEQYF. The DNA of the CDR3 is TGTGCCACCAGCACGGGGACTAGCGGGGGTTACGAGCAGTACTTC. The whole variable domain, remainder taken from reference TRBV15 and TRBJ2-7, is DAMVIQNPRYQVTQFGKPVTLSCSQTLNHNVMYWYQQKSSQAPKLLFHYYDKDFNNEADTPDNFQSRRPNTSFCFLDIRSPGLGDTAMYLCATSTGTSGGYEQYFGPGTRLTVT.